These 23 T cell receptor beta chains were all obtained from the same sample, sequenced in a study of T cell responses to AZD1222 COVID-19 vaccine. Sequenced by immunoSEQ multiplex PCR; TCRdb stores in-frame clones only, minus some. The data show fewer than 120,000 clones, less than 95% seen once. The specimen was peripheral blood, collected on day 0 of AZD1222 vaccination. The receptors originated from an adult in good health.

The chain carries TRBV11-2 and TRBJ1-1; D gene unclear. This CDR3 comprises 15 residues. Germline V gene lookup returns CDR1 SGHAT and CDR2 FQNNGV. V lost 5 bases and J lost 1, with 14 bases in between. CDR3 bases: TGTGCCAGCAGCCCACGTGGAGGACCGAACACTGAAGCTTTCTTT. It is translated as CASSPRGGPNTEAFF.

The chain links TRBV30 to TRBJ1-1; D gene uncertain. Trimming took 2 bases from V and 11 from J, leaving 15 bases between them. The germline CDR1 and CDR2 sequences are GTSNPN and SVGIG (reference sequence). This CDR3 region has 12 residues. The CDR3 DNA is TGTGCCTGGAGTACTAATTCGGCGGGGGCTTTCTTT. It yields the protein CAWSTNSAGAFF.

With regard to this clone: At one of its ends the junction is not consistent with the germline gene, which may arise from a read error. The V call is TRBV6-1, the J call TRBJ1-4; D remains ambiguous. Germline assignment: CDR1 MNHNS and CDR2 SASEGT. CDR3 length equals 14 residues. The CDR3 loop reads CASSEGEANGKLFF. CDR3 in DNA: TGTGCCAGCAGTGAAGGGGAAGCAAATGGAAAACTGTTTTTT.

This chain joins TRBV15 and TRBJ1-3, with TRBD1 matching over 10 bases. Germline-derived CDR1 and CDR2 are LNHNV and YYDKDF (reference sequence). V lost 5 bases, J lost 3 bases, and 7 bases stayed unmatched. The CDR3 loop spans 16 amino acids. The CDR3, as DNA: TGTGCCACCAGCGGGTGGGACAGGGGAGGTGGAAACACCATATATTTT. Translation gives CATSGWDRGGGNTIYF.

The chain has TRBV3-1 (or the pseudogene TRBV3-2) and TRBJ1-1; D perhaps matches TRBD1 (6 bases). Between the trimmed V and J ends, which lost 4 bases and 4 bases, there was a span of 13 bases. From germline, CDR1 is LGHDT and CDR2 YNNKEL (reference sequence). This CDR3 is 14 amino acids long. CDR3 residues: CASSPQGVGTEAFF. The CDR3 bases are TGTGCCAGCAGCCCACAGGGAGTTGGCACTGAAGCTTTCTTT.

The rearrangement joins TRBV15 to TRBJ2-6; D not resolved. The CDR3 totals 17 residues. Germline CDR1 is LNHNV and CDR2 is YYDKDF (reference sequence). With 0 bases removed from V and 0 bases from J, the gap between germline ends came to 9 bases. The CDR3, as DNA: TGTGCCACCAGCAGAGAGTTGGTGAGCTCTGGGGCCAACGTCCTGACTTTC. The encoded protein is CATSRELVSSGANVLTF.

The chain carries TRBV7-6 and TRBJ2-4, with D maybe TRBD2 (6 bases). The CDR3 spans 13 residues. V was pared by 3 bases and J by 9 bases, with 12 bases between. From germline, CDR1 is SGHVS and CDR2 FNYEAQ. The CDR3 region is CASSFRRGVIQYF. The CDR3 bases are TGTGCCAGCAGCTTCCGGCGGGGTGTCATTCAGTACTTC.

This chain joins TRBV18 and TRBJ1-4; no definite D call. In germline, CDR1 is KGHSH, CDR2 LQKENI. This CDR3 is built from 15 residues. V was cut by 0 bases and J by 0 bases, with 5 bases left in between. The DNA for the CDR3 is TGTGCCAGCTCACCACCAGCAACAACTAATGAAAAACTGTTTTTT. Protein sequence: CASSPPATTNEKLFF.

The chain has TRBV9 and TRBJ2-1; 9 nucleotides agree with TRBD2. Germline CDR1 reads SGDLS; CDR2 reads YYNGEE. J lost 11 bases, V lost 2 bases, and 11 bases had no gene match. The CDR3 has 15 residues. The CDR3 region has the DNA TGTGCCAGCAGCGTCAGCGGGGGGCCCACAATCCAGCAGTTCTTC. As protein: CASSVSGGPTIQQFF.

As DNA, the CDR3 is TGTGCCTGGAGTGTTGGGGACAGGGGTATGGATACGCAGTATTTT. Amino acid sequence: CAWSVGDRGMDTQYF. The rearrangement joins TRBV30 to TRBJ2-3; 10 bases agree with TRBD1. Germline lookup yields CDR1 GTSNPN and CDR2 SVGIG (reference sequence). The CDR3 has 15 residues. Trimming removed 0 bases from V and 6 bases from J; junction bases left unmatched: 6.

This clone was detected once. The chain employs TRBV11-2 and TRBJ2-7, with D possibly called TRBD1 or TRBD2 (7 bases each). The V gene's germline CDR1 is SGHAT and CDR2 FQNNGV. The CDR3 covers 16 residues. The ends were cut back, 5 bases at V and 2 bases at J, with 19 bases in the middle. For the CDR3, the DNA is TGTGCCAGCAGCCAGGGGGGGTCTATAGGAGCCTACGAGCAGTACTTC. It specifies CASSQGGSIGAYEQYF.

The CDR3 sequence: CAISAGLNTEAFF. CDR3 bases: TGTGCCATCAGTGCGGGATTGAACACTGAAGCTTTCTTT. This sequence joins TRBV10-3 and TRBJ1-1, with D unclear. V was trimmed by 4 bases and J by 0 bases, leaving 6 bases between them. Germline V gene sequence: CDR1 ENHRY, CDR2 SYGVKD. CDR3 length: 13 amino acids.

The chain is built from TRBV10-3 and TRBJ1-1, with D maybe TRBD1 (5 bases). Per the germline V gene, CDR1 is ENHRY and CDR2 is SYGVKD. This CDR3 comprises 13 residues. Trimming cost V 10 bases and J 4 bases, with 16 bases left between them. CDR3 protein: CATVGPGGTEAFF. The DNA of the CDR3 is TGTGCCACCGTGGGGCCTGGTGGCACTGAAGCTTTCTTT.

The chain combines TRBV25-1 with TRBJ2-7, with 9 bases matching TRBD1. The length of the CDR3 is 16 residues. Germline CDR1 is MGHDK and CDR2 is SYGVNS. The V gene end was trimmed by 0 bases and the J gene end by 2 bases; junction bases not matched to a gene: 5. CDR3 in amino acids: CASSEYPGQGAYEQYF. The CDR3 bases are TGTGCCAGCAGTGAATATCCGGGACAGGGCGCCTACGAGCAGTACTTC.

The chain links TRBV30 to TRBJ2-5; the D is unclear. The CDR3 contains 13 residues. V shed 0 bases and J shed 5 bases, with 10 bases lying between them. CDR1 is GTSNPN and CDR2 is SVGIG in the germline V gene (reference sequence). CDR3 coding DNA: TGTGCCTGGAGTGTAGGCTCCCTCGAGACCCAGTACTTC. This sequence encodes CAWSVGSLETQYF.

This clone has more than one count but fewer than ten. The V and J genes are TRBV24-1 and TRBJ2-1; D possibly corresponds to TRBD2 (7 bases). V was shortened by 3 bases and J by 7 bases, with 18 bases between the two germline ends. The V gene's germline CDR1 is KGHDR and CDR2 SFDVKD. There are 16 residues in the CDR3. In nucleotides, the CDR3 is TGTGCCACCAGTGATACCCGGGGGGCGGTTTTGAATGAGCAGTTCTTC. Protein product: CATSDTRGAVLNEQFF.

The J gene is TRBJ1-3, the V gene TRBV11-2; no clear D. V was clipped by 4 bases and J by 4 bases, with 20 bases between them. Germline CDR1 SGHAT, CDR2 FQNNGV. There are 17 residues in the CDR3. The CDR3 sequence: CASSSTKTKSFGNTIYF. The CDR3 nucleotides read TGTGCCAGCAGCTCGACTAAGACGAAGTCCTTCGGAAACACCATATATTTT.

Here the CDR3 DNA reads TGCAGCGCAAACCCTCCTTTTTCGCGCTACAATGAGCAGTTCTTC. Residues: CSANPPFSRYNEQFF. V and J are TRBV29-1 and TRBJ2-1; D not certain. The CDR3 extends over 15 amino acids. The V gene lost 7 bases and the J gene lost 3 bases, with 19 bases spanning the gap. Germline V gives CDR1 SQVTM, CDR2 ANQGSEA.

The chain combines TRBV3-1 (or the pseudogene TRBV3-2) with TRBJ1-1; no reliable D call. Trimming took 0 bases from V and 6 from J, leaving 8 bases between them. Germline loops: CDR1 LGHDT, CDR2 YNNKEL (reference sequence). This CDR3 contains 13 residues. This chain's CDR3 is CASSQERVSEAFF. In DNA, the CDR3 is TGTGCCAGCAGCCAAGAACGGGTCTCTGAAGCTTTCTTT.

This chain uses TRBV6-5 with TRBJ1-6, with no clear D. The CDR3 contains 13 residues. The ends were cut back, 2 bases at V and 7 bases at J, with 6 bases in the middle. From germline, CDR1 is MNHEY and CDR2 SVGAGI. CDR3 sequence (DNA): TGTGCCAGCAGTTACGATTGGAATTCACCCCTCCACTTT. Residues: CASSYDWNSPLHF.

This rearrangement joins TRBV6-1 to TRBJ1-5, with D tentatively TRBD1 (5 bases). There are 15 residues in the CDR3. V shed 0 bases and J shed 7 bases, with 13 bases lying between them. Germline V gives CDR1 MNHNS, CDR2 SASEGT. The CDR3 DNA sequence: TGTGCCAGCAGTGAAGCTCGACAAGGGGCGCAGCCCCAGCATTTT. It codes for CASSEARQGAQPQHF.

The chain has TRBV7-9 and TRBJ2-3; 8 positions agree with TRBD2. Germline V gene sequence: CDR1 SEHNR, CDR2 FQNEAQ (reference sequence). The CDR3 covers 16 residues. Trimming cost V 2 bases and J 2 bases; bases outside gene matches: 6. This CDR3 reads CASSLKLAGPTDTQYF. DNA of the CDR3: TGTGCCAGCAGCTTAAAATTAGCGGGGCCCACAGATACGCAGTATTTT.

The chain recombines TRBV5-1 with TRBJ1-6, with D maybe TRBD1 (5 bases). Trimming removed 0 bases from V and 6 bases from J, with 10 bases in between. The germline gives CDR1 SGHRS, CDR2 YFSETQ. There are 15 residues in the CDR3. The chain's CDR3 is CASSLGSGGNSPLHF. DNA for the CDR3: TGCGCCAGCAGCTTGGGAAGCGGGGGTAATTCACCCCTCCACTTT.